These 27 T cell receptor beta chains were sequenced from one sample in a study of cytomegalovirus exposure and HLA in healthy donors. Some clones are missing from TCRdb's copy, which holds only in-frame ones; the method was immunoSEQ multiplex PCR. This sample has under 80,000 clones, with roughly 94% found just once. The material sequenced was PBMCs. Every receptor here comes from a woman in her late teens or twenties in good health and CMV-seropositive.

The chain carries TRBV4-3 and TRBJ1-6; D is uncertain. V lost 1 base to trimming and J lost 13 bases, with 8 bases between them. Germline V gene sequence: CDR1 LGHNA, CDR2 YSLEER. CDR3 length equals 12 residues. The CDR3 loop is CASSQAPGPLHF. The CDR3 region has the DNA TGCGCCAGCAGCCAAGCCCCGGGGCCCCTCCACTTT.

This chain uses TRBV27 with TRBJ2-5, with D possibly TRBD2 on 5 matching bases. Deletions cut 1 base from V and 8 bases from J, with 20 bases between. The germline gives CDR1 MNHEY, CDR2 SMNVEV (reference sequence). The CDR3 covers 16 residues. The CDR3 DNA follows: TGTGCCAGCAGTTTATTAACGGGGAATGAAGAAGGCACCCAGTACTTC. Amino acids: CASSLLTGNEEGTQYF.

The chain links TRBV7-6 to TRBJ2-5; the match to TRBD2 covers 7 bases. CDR3 length: 18 residues. Per germline, CDR1 SGHVS and CDR2 FNYEAQ. J gave up 5 bases and V 1 base, and 16 bases lay outside the gene matches. The CDR3: CASSLVLVGWEGRETQYF. CDR3 bases: TGTGCCAGCAGCTTAGTGTTGGTCGGATGGGAGGGCCGGGAGACCCAGTACTTC.

This chain joins TRBV2 and TRBJ2-3; 7 bases fit TRBD1. The CDR3 has 15 amino acids. V was pared by 2 bases and J by 6 bases, with 8 bases of the junction left unmatched. CDR1 SNHLY and CDR2 FYNNEI come from the germline V gene. Written as DNA, the CDR3 is TGTGCCAGCAGTGAACATGACAGGGTAGGCGATACGCAGTATTTT. Its protein is CASSEHDRVGDTQYF.

The chain couples TRBV7-2 to TRBJ2-3, with 9 bases matching TRBD2. This CDR3 spans 18 amino acids. Germline V gives CDR1 SGHTA, CDR2 FQGNSA. J was trimmed by 0 bases and V by 0 bases; bases with no gene match: 7. The CDR3 protein is CASSLAGRGGPSTDTQYF. In DNA form, the CDR3 reads TGTGCCAGCAGCTTAGCGGGGCGGGGGGGCCCTAGCACAGATACGCAGTATTTT.

The chain links TRBV5-6 to TRBJ2-5; 10 nucleotides align to TRBD1. V was pared by 0 bases and J by 4 bases, with 9 bases of the junction left unmatched. CDR1 SGHDT and CDR2 YYEEEE come from the germline V gene. This CDR3 spans 17 amino acids. The CDR3 DNA is TGTGCCAGCAGCTTGGGCTTTGGACAGGGGGTAGGAGAGACCCAGTACTTC. It yields the protein CASSLGFGQGVGETQYF.

V is TRBV5-1 and J is TRBJ1-1; 10 bases are a match to TRBD1. Trimming removed 3 bases from V and 11 bases from J; junction bases left unmatched: 13. This CDR3 spans 15 amino acids. From germline, CDR1 is SGHRS and CDR2 YFSETQ. This chain's CDR3 is CASSSIDRGRAGAFF. The CDR3 DNA sequence: TGCGCCAGCAGCTCAATCGACAGGGGGCGGGCGGGCGCTTTCTTT.

The chain recombines TRBV4-3 with TRBJ2-3, with D maybe TRBD1 (5 bases). Germline CDR1 is LGHNA and CDR2 is YSLEER. The CDR3 length is 18 residues. Between the trimmed V and J ends, which lost 0 bases and 1 base, there was a span of 17 bases. CDR3 region: CASSQEVLTEYRTDTQYF. CDR3 nucleotide sequence: TGCGCCAGCAGCCAAGAAGTGTTGACAGAGTACCGCACAGATACGCAGTATTTT.

This clone occurred once. The V call is TRBV11-1, the J call TRBJ2-7; no firm D call. This CDR3 contains 13 residues. Germline V CDR1 and CDR2: SGHAT, FQDESV (reference sequence). V dropped 1 base and J dropped 3 bases, with 7 bases sitting between them. In nucleotides, the CDR3 is TGTGCCAGCAGCTTAGGGCAGATCTACGAGCAGTACTTC. Its protein is CASSLGQIYEQYF.

The chain combines TRBV6-6 with TRBJ1-1; possible D gene TRBD1, 5 bases. Trimming pared 6 bases from V and 0 bases from J, leaving 14 bases between. CDR1 and CDR2 from the germline V gene are MNHNY and SVGAGI (reference sequence). The CDR3 spans 15 residues. The DNA for the CDR3 is TGTGCCAGCAGCGACAGCTACTCCATGAACACTGAAGCTTTCTTT. Amino acid sequence: CASSDSYSMNTEAFF.

The chain couples TRBV2 to TRBJ2-7; 9 bases align to TRBD1. The length of the CDR3 is 15 residues. Losses at the gene ends were 4 bases for V and 2 bases for J; bases not matched to a gene: 6. From germline, CDR1 is SNHLY and CDR2 FYNNEI. CDR3 DNA sequence: TGTGCCAGCAGTGGGACCGGGACAGGGACCTACGAGCAGTACTTC. Encoded protein: CASSGTGTGTYEQYF.

The rearrangement joins TRBV7-8 to TRBJ1-1; no reliable D call. V gave up 1 base and J gave up 7 bases, with 19 bases separating them. The CDR3 contains 16 residues. CDR1 and CDR2 (germline): SGHVS, FQNEAQ. The CDR3 DNA reads TGTGCCAGCAGCTTAGTTTGGGCGGCGGGTGCATTTGAAGCTTTCTTT. Its protein product is CASSLVWAAGAFEAFF.

The chain couples TRBV4-3 to TRBJ1-5; 7 nucleotides match TRBD1. The trim removed 2 bases at V and 1 base at J, leaving 14 bases unmatched. The CDR3 totals 19 residues. The germline V gene has CDR1 LGHNA and CDR2 YSLEER. CDR3 coding DNA: TGCGCCAGCAGCCAAAGATTGGAGGTGACAGGGAAAAGCAATCAGCCCCAGCATTTT. Translating gives CASSQRLEVTGKSNQPQHF.

The V and J genes are TRBV15 and TRBJ1-3, with D maybe TRBD1 (5 bases). Germline CDR1 is LNHNV and CDR2 is YYDKDF (reference sequence). CDR3 size: 16 residues. V lost 1 base to trimming and J lost 0 bases, with 10 bases between them. CDR3 loop: CATSRGAGGSGNTIYF. CDR3 in DNA: TGTGCCACCAGCAGAGGGGCGGGGGGCTCTGGAAACACCATATATTTT.

This clone appeared many times. This chain links TRBV11-3 with TRBJ2-5; D might be TRBD2 (5 bases). The length of the CDR3 is 13 residues. V gave up 1 base and J gave up 5 bases, with 8 bases separating them. Germline CDR1 reads SGHNT; CDR2 reads YENEEA. In DNA form, the CDR3 reads TGTGCCAGCAGCTTAGCGGGAATGGAGACCCAGTACTTC. As protein: CASSLAGMETQYF. Together with reference TRBV11-3 and TRBJ2-5, the CDR3 gives the full variable domain: EAGVVQSPRYKIIEKKQPVAFWCNPISGHNTLYWYLQNLGQGPELLIRYENEEAVDDSQLPKDRFSAERLKGVDSTLKIQPAELGDSAVYLCASSLAGMETQYFGPGTRLLVL.

The chain is built from TRBV11-2 and TRBJ2-6, with D perhaps TRBD1 (6 bases). The CDR3 is 17 amino acids. Trimming removed 5 bases from V and 3 bases from J, with 17 bases in between. Germline-derived CDR1 and CDR2 are SGHAT and FQNNGV. The CDR3 sequence is CASSANNYRVGANVLTF. CDR3 coding DNA: TGTGCCAGCAGCGCCAATAATTACAGGGTTGGGGCCAACGTCCTGACTTTC.

The rearrangement links TRBV5-8 to TRBJ1-1, with no clear D. The V gene lost 1 base and the J gene lost 7 bases, with 11 bases spanning the gap. Germline assignment: CDR1 SGHTS and CDR2 YDEGEE. The CDR3 consists of 13 residues. CDR3 in DNA: TGTGCCAGCAGCTTGCATTTGGGGAGTGAAGCTTTCTTT. This gives the protein CASSLHLGSEAFF.

The rearrangement joins TRBV10-3 to TRBJ2-7; TRBD1 aligns across 10 bases. J lost 3 bases, V lost 10 bases, and 9 bases had no gene match. Germline lookup yields CDR1 ENHRY and CDR2 SYGVKD. The CDR3 is 14 amino acids. The CDR3 DNA reads as TGTGCCACCCTCCCCCGGGACAGGGGCTACGAGCAGTACTTC. Protein product: CATLPRDRGYEQYF.

CDR3 sequence (DNA): TGTGCCAGCAGCCAAGATCAGGGGCAGAATTGGGTCTATGGCTACACCTTC. As protein: CASSQDQGQNWVYGYTF. V is TRBV14 and J is TRBJ1-2; possible D gene TRBD1, 6 bases. The germline V gene encodes CDR1 SGHDN and CDR2 FVKESK. The CDR3 consists of 17 residues. Trimming cost V 0 bases and J 4 bases, with 18 bases left between them.

J is TRBJ2-7 and V is TRBV28; the D gene is possibly TRBD2 (6 bases). The ends were cut back, 4 bases at V and 2 bases at J, with 15 bases in the middle. CDR3 length equals 15 residues. Germline assignment: CDR1 MDHEN and CDR2 SYDVKM. CDR3 sequence: CASSSPGESPYEQYF. The CDR3 region has the DNA TGTGCCAGCAGTTCCCCGGGGGAGTCACCCTACGAGCAGTACTTC.

The chain recombines TRBV28 with TRBJ2-5; possibly TRBD2 for D (5 bases). The CDR3 length is 13 residues. Trimming took 3 bases from V and 2 from J, leaving 7 bases between them. In germline, CDR1 is MDHEN, CDR2 SYDVKM. This chain's CDR3 is CASSFTGQETQYF. In DNA, the CDR3 is TGTGCCAGCAGTTTTACGGGGCAAGAGACCCAGTACTTC.

The chain recombines TRBV10-1 with TRBJ2-7; possibly TRBD1 for D (6 bases). The CDR3 spans 13 residues. Trimming left V 10 bases short and J 2 bases short, with 15 bases between. Germline V lookup: CDR1 WNHNN, CDR2 SYGVQD (reference sequence). Written as DNA, the CDR3 is TGCGCCATCCAGGGGTTTAGGGCCTACGAGCAGTACTTC. This translates into CAIQGFRAYEQYF.

V gene TRBV2 combines with J gene TRBJ2-2; possible D gene TRBD2, 6 bases. Trimming took 3 bases from V and 0 from J, leaving 8 bases between them. Germline lookup yields CDR1 SNHLY and CDR2 FYNNEI. The CDR3 loop spans 15 amino acids. CDR3 DNA: TGTGCCAGCAGTGAGACGGGGGCGAACACCGGGGAGCTGTTTTTT. The encoded protein is CASSETGANTGELFF.

This chain uses TRBV5-6 with TRBJ2-5, with a weak D call TRBD1 (5 bases). The CDR3 spans 14 residues. The V and J ends lost 3 bases and 3 bases respectively, with 12 bases between them. Germline CDR1 is SGHDT and CDR2 is YYEEEE. The CDR3 loop is CASSSGHGKETQYF. DNA of the CDR3: TGTGCCAGCAGCTCAGGACACGGAAAAGAGACCCAGTACTTC. The full variable domain, in which reference TRBV5-6 and TRBJ2-5 provide the parts outside the CDR3, is DAGVTQSPTHLIKTRGQQVTLRCSPKSGHDTVSWYQQALGQGPQFIFQYYEEEERQRGNFPDRFSGHQFPNYSSELNVNALLLGDSALYLCASSSGHGKETQYFGPGTRLLVL.

The chain recombines TRBV7-8 with TRBJ2-1; maybe TRBD2 (5 bases). V was clipped by 1 base and J by 7 bases, with 11 bases between them. CDR1 is SGHVS and CDR2 is FQNEAQ in the germline V gene. The CDR3 loop spans 14 amino acids. The DNA for the CDR3 is TGTGCCAGCAGCTTAGTTCCTAGCTCTAATGAGCAGTTCTTC. Amino acids: CASSLVPSSNEQFF.

The chain carries TRBV11-2 and TRBJ2-3; 9 positions agree with TRBD2. In germline, CDR1 is SGHAT, CDR2 FQNNGV. V trimming: 0 bases; J trimming: 7 bases; junction bases outside the gene matches: 8. This CDR3 has 16 amino acids. The CDR3 here is CASSLDWAGGPNTQYF. In DNA, the CDR3 is TGTGCCAGCAGCTTAGATTGGGCGGGGGGGCCAAATACGCAGTATTTT.

The rearrangement uses TRBV5-1 and TRBJ1-1; TRBD1 agrees at 7 bases. The trim removed 0 bases at V and 5 bases at J, leaving 7 bases unmatched. CDR3 length equals 15 residues. CDR1 is SGHRS, CDR2 YFSETQ, per germline. The CDR3 region is CASSLGQGLGTEAFF. The CDR3 DNA follows: TGCGCCAGCAGCTTGGGACAGGGATTGGGGACTGAAGCTTTCTTT.